The 20 T cell receptor beta chains below all came from one sample that was sequenced in a study of Ad26.COV2.S vaccination and SARS-CoV-2 variants. The sample's treatment: roughly 20 received Ad26.COV2.S at low or high dose, single or two shots; about five received placebo; per-sample allocation not given. After the first vaccine or placebo injection, samples were drawn on day 63. Method: immunoSEQ multiplex PCR; TCRdb's copy keeps in-frame clones and lacks some. The table records a few hundred thousand clones, 80% to 95% of them present only once. The input for sequencing was peripheral blood, taken in a trial of Ad26.COV2.S vaccine versus placebo. The receptors here all came from a person between 18 and 60 years old who received the Ad26.COV2.S COVID-19 vaccine or a placebo.

The gene calls are TRBV7-2 and TRBJ2-5, with TRBD1 matching over 9 bases. CDR1 SGHTA and CDR2 FQGNSA come from the germline V gene. CDR3 length: 17 residues. V lost 1 base and J lost 4; bases outside the gene matches: 10. The CDR3 sequence: CASSLVLGQGIGETQYF. CDR3 nucleotides: TGTGCCAGCAGCTTAGTGTTGGGACAGGGCATTGGAGAGACCCAGTACTTC.

This chain links TRBV30 with TRBJ2-2, with 13 bases matching TRBD2. Germline CDR1 and CDR2: GTSNPN and SVGIG (reference sequence). Unmatched junction bases numbered 4, after V lost 1 base and J lost 5 bases. The length of the CDR3 is 16 residues. The CDR3 loop is CAWSARLAGGTGELFF. The CDR3, as DNA: TGTGCCTGGAGTGCCAGACTAGCGGGAGGTACCGGGGAGCTGTTTTTT.

The genes are TRBV30 and TRBJ2-5, with D perhaps TRBD1 (6 bases). CDR3 length: 16 amino acids. V shed 0 bases and J shed 4 bases, with 18 bases lying between them. Per germline, CDR1 GTSNPN and CDR2 SVGIG (reference sequence). The CDR3 DNA is TGTGCCTGGAGTGTACTCGCACAGGGAAGTGGAGAGACCCAGTACTTC. Its protein is CAWSVLAQGSGETQYF.

The rearrangement joins TRBV4-3 to TRBJ2-7; 7 bases map to TRBD2. The CDR3 spans 14 residues. Germline V gene lookup returns CDR1 LGHNA and CDR2 YSLEER. Trimming took 4 bases from V and 6 from J; bases not matched to a gene: 9. CDR3 protein: CASSLRLAESEQYF. The CDR3 bases are TGCGCCAGCAGCCTCAGACTAGCTGAGTCCGAGCAGTACTTC.

This rearrangement joins TRBV27 to TRBJ2-3; TRBD1 agrees at 7 bases. The germline gives CDR1 MNHEY, CDR2 SMNVEV (reference sequence). CDR3 length: 16 residues. V was pared by 6 bases and J by 5 bases, with 14 bases of the junction left unmatched. DNA of the CDR3: TGTGCCAGCAGGCCTCAACAGGGGACCTCAGGAGATACGCAGTATTTT. Its protein product is CASRPQQGTSGDTQYF.

This sequence joins TRBV3-1 (or the pseudogene TRBV3-2) and TRBJ2-3, with D perhaps matching TRBD2 (5 bases). The CDR3 sequence is 15 residues long. The germline V gene encodes CDR1 LGHDT and CDR2 YNNKEL (reference sequence). Trimming removed 4 bases from V and 3 bases from J, with 14 bases in between. The CDR3 reads CASSPTERITDTQYF. CDR3 nucleotide sequence: TGTGCCAGCAGCCCGACGGAGCGGATTACAGATACGCAGTATTTT.

The gene calls are TRBV10-3 and TRBJ2-7, with 8 bases aligning to TRBD1. V shed 9 bases, J shed 0 bases, and the junction held 4 bases outside the gene matches. Germline-derived CDR1 and CDR2 are ENHRY and SYGVKD. The CDR3 loop spans 13 amino acids. In DNA, the CDR3 is TGTGCCATGGGGGACAGGAGCTCCTACGAGCAGTACTTC. Translating gives CAMGDRSSYEQYF.

This clone was observed a single time. This chain connects TRBV7-2 to TRBJ1-4, with D unresolved. CDR1 is SGHTA, CDR2 FQGNSA, per germline. The CDR3 spans 15 residues. V was cut by 1 base and J by 8 bases, with 14 bases left in between. CDR3 region: CASSLEHGDWEKLFF. The CDR3 coding sequence is TGTGCCAGCAGCTTAGAACATGGTGATTGGGAAAAACTGTTTTTT.

The rearrangement uses TRBV2 and TRBJ2-7; 8 nucleotides agree with TRBD2. This CDR3 has 15 residues. V trimming: 1 base; J trimming: 3 bases; junction bases outside the gene matches: 5. CDR1 is SNHLY and CDR2 is FYNNEI in the germline V gene. CDR3 nucleotide sequence: TGTGCCAGCAGTGAAGTCAAAGCGGGAGTCTACGAGCAGTACTTC. Its protein is CASSEVKAGVYEQYF.

This clone was found once. The chain couples TRBV9 to TRBJ1-2, with 8 bases that match TRBD1. V trimming: 4 bases; J trimming: 1 base; junction bases outside the gene matches: 18. The CDR3 loop spans 19 amino acids. Looked up from germline, CDR1 is SGDLS and CDR2 is YYNGEE. CDR3 region: CASSNRGGQGATHNYGYTF. CDR3 DNA: TGTGCCAGCAGCAATCGAGGGGGTCAGGGGGCGACTCATAACTATGGCTACACCTTC.

This sequence joins TRBV6-5 and TRBJ2-1; 10 bases fit TRBD2. Per germline, CDR1 MNHEY and CDR2 SVGAGI. The ends lost 6 bases at V and 1 base at J; junction bases unmatched: 3. The CDR3 length is 15 residues. CDR3: CASSLAGVSYNEQFF. CDR3 nucleotide sequence: TGTGCCAGCAGCCTAGCGGGAGTTTCCTACAATGAGCAGTTCTTC.

V and J are TRBV12-3 or TRBV12-4 and TRBJ2-1; no reliable D call. The CDR3 is 12 residues long. V lost 1 base to trimming and J lost 7 bases, with 5 bases between them. In DNA, the CDR3 is TGTGCCAGCAGTTTAGGGGTAAATGAGCAGTTCTTC. It yields the protein CASSLGVNEQFF.

The gene calls are TRBV5-4 and TRBJ1-1, with TRBD1 matching 8 bases. V lost 4 bases, J lost 5 bases, and 10 bases stayed unmatched. This CDR3 is 15 amino acids long. Germline V gene sequence: CDR1 SGHNT, CDR2 YYREEE (reference sequence). CDR3 coding DNA: TGTGCCAGCAGCCCTCAGGGGGCAGGGAGGACTGAAGCTTTCTTT. Translating it yields CASSPQGAGRTEAFF.

This clone was observed a handful of times. This chain joins TRBV6-5 and TRBJ2-1, with D maybe TRBD2 (5 bases). Trimming shortened V by 8 bases and J by 1 base, and 9 bases separated the two germline ends. Per germline, CDR1 MNHEY and CDR2 SVGAGI. The length of the CDR3 is 13 residues. The DNA for the CDR3 is TGTGCCAGCGCTAGCTCATCCTACAATGAGCAGTTCTTC. Its protein product is CASASSSYNEQFF.

The chain joins TRBV7-2 to TRBJ2-5, with TRBD2 matching 10 bases. The germline gives CDR1 SGHTA, CDR2 FQGNSA. The CDR3 extends over 15 amino acids. With 5 bases clipped from V and 0 bases from J, the junction kept 3 bases outside the gene matches. The CDR3 DNA follows: TGTGCCAGCAGCCGGACTAGCGGATACCAAGAGACCCAGTACTTC. It translates to CASSRTSGYQETQYF.

The chain carries TRBV3-1 (or the pseudogene TRBV3-2) and TRBJ1-2; possible D gene TRBD1, 5 bases. CDR1 and CDR2 (germline): LGHDT, YNNKEL (reference sequence). Trimming took 0 bases from V and 1 from J, leaving 12 bases between them. The CDR3 contains 16 residues. The CDR3 region has the DNA TGTGCCAGCAGCCAAGAGAGACAGAGGAATAACTATGGCTACACCTTC. This gives the protein CASSQERQRNNYGYTF.

V gene TRBV19 combines with J gene TRBJ2-7; D possibly corresponds to TRBD2 (7 bases). The CDR3 loop spans 14 amino acids. V was shortened by 5 bases and J by 2 bases, with 13 bases between the two germline ends. Germline CDR1 LNHDA, CDR2 SQIVND (reference sequence). CDR3 in DNA: TGTGCCAGTAGTCTCGGGGGGCTGGCCTACGAGCAGTACTTC. This translates into CASSLGGLAYEQYF. Complete variable domain (other parts from reference TRBV19 and TRBJ2-7): DGGITQSPKYLFRKEGQNVTLSCEQNLNHDAMYWYRQDPGQGLRLIYYSQIVNDFQKGDIAEGYSVSREKKESFPLTVTSAQKNPTAFYLCASSLGGLAYEQYFGPGTRLTVT.

The genes are TRBV3-1 (or the pseudogene TRBV3-2) and TRBJ1-4; D is uncertain. The V end lost 0 bases, the J end lost 5 bases, and 19 bases lay between the germline ends. This CDR3 has 18 residues. CDR1 is LGHDT and CDR2 is YNNKEL in the germline V gene (reference sequence). In nucleotides, the CDR3 is TGTGCCAGCAGCCAAGACATAGTGTCCGCCAGAAGAAATGAAAAACTGTTTTTT. Translating it yields CASSQDIVSARRNEKLFF.

V is TRBV4-3 and J is TRBJ2-2; D gene uncertain. V was clipped by 2 bases and J by 1 base, with 8 bases between them. Germline loops: CDR1 LGHNA, CDR2 YSLEER. The CDR3 is made up of 15 amino acids. The CDR3 protein is CASSQWAENTGELFF. The CDR3 nucleotides are TGCGCCAGCAGCCAATGGGCAGAGAACACCGGGGAGCTGTTTTTT.

The chain combines TRBV7-2 with TRBJ1-1; TRBD1 is a possible D gene (5 bases). The CDR3 has 15 amino acids. Germline V lookup: CDR1 SGHTA, CDR2 FQGNSA. V was pared by 3 bases and J by 4 bases, with 15 bases between. The CDR3 reads CASSFSGNLFTEAFF. The CDR3 DNA sequence: TGTGCCAGCAGCTTCTCAGGGAATCTTTTCACTGAAGCTTTCTTT.